What follows are 26 T cell receptor beta chains derived from one specimen sequenced in a study of blood T cell repertoires in COVID-19. This table comes from immunoSEQ multiplex PCR, and its TCRdb copy is limited to in-frame clones, with some not included. The repertoire consists of roughly 230,000 clones, with around 85% occurring once and the leading ten covering 5.5% to 8%. Sequencing was performed on peripheral blood. Receptor source: a woman aged 55-69 years with active or convalescent COVID-19.

CDR3 bases: TGTGCCAGCAGATCCGGGGCGAACACCGGGGAGCTGTTTTTT. Translating it yields CASRSGANTGELFF. The chain carries TRBV6-6 and TRBJ2-2; D might be TRBD2 (5 bases). Trimming left V 6 bases short and J 0 bases short, with 8 bases between. The CDR3 sequence is 14 residues long. Germline assignment: CDR1 MNHNY and CDR2 SVGAGI (reference sequence).

This chain joins TRBV11-2 and TRBJ2-5; a possible D gene is TRBD2 (6 bases). The germline V gene has CDR1 SGHAT and CDR2 FQNNGV. The CDR3 is 15 residues long. V was cut by 5 bases and J by 4 bases, with 17 bases left in between. CDR3 nucleotide sequence: TGTGCCAGCAGCAGGGACTTAGGGTTCGTAGAGACCCAGTACTTC. Amino acids: CASSRDLGFVETQYF.

The chain carries TRBV29-1 and TRBJ2-5; TRBD2 is a possible D gene (6 bases). This CDR3 is 11 amino acids long. Trimming pared 8 bases from V and 1 base from J, leaving 8 bases between. CDR1 and CDR2 from the germline V gene are SQVTM and ANQGSEA. The CDR3 DNA reads as TGCAGCACTAGCAGCCAAGAGACCCAGTACTTC. It is translated as CSTSSQETQYF.

This chain joins TRBV2 and TRBJ2-2; TRBD2 matches at 8 bases. Germline lookup yields CDR1 SNHLY and CDR2 FYNNEI. This CDR3 has 16 amino acids. V lost 2 bases and J lost 4; bases outside the gene matches: 6. The CDR3 nucleotides read TGTGCCAGCAGTGAACAGGACGGGAGGGCCACCGGGGAGCTGTTTTTT. Its protein is CASSEQDGRATGELFF.

The rearrangement uses TRBV12-3 or TRBV12-4 and TRBJ2-5; 9 nucleotides agree with TRBD2. V lost 5 bases, J lost 5 bases, and 3 bases stayed unmatched. The CDR3 runs to 13 residues. CDR3 sequence: CASSRTSGETQYF. CDR3 bases: TGTGCCAGCAGTCGAACTAGCGGGGAGACCCAGTACTTC.

V usage is TRBV4-1 and J usage is TRBJ1-2; 10 nucleotides line up with TRBD1. The CDR3 spans 20 residues. J lost 5 bases, V lost 3 bases, and 21 bases had no gene match. The germline gives CDR1 MGHRA, CDR2 YSYEKL. The CDR3 bases are TGCGCCAGCAGCCAGCGGATGGGACAGGGGAGGGATATGGGTCGTTATGGCTACACCTTC. Amino acids: CASSQRMGQGRDMGRYGYTF.

V usage is TRBV5-6 and J usage is TRBJ2-3; a possible D gene is TRBD2 (6 bases). The CDR3 sequence is 15 residues long. Germline V gene lookup returns CDR1 SGHDT and CDR2 YYEEEE. Trimming stripped 0 bases from V and 5 bases from J, with 13 bases between. The CDR3 nucleotides are TGTGCCAGCAGCTTGGGCGGGCAGGGAGGAGATACGCAGTATTTT. It translates to CASSLGGQGGDTQYF.

CDR3 loop: CASSEALQGPVGEQYF. The DNA of the CDR3 is TGTGCCAGCAGTGAAGCTTTACAGGGGCCCGTCGGCGAGCAGTACTTC. The rearrangement joins TRBV6-1 to TRBJ2-7; 7 bases fit TRBD1. CDR1 is MNHNS and CDR2 is SASEGT in the germline V gene. The ends lost 0 bases at V and 6 bases at J; junction bases unmatched: 11. CDR3 length: 16 residues.

This chain uses TRBV5-4 with TRBJ2-5; maybe TRBD1 (5 bases). The V and J ends lost 1 base and 5 bases respectively, with 15 bases between them. The germline gives CDR1 SGHNT, CDR2 YYREEE (reference sequence). There are 15 residues in the CDR3. The CDR3 DNA is TGTGCCAGCAGCTTGCGGCAGGGAAAAGGGGAGACCCAGTACTTC. Translation: CASSLRQGKGETQYF.

As to this clone: Relative to the germline gene, one junction end is altered; a read error may explain this. The rearrangement links TRBV14 to TRBJ2-3, with TRBD1 matching 7 bases. CDR3 length: 14 amino acids. Germline V lookup: CDR1 SGHDN, CDR2 FVKESK. CDR3 sequence reads: CASSQDRRDRAPLF. CDR3 coding DNA: TGTGCCAGCAGCCAAGATCGAAGGGACAGAGCCCCGCTTTTT. Complete variable domain (other parts from reference TRBV14 and TRBJ2-3): EAGVTQFPSHSVIEKGQTVTLRCDPISGHDNLYWYRRVMGKEIKFLLHFVKESKQDESGMPNNRFLAERTGGTYSTLKVQPAELEDSGVYFCASSQDRRDRAPLFGPGTRLTVL.

This chain links TRBV7-2 with TRBJ2-1; a possible D gene is TRBD1 (5 bases). Germline lookup yields CDR1 SGHTA and CDR2 FQGNSA. CDR3 length: 19 amino acids. V gave up 0 bases and J gave up 5 bases, with 23 bases separating them. The CDR3 sequence is CASSLARGALSPLHNEQFF. Written as DNA, the CDR3 is TGTGCCAGCAGCTTAGCGCGTGGGGCGTTATCTCCCTTGCACAATGAGCAGTTCTTC.

The chain joins TRBV6-5 to TRBJ1-3; tentative D call: TRBD1 (6 bases). V lost 0 bases, J lost 3 bases, and 12 bases lay in between. This CDR3 spans 16 amino acids. CDR1 is MNHEY and CDR2 is SVGAGI in the germline V gene. The CDR3 region has the DNA TGTGCCAGCAGTTACTCTGGCAGGGGCTTTGGAAACACCATATATTTT. The encoded protein is CASSYSGRGFGNTIYF.

The chain carries TRBV2 and TRBJ2-2, with a tentative D call TRBD1 (6 bases). This CDR3 is built from 15 residues. Germline CDR1 is SNHLY and CDR2 is FYNNEI. Trimming shortened V by 2 bases and J by 3 bases, and 10 bases separated the two germline ends. The CDR3 here is CASSEMGADTGELFF. As DNA, the CDR3 is TGTGCCAGCAGTGAAATGGGGGCTGACACCGGGGAGCTGTTTTTT. Based on the CDR3 plus reference TRBV2 and TRBJ2-2, the full variable domain is EPEVTQTPSHQVTQMGQEVILRCVPISNHLYFYWYRQILGQKVEFLVSFYNNEISEKSEIFDDQFSVERPDGSNFTLKIRSTKLEDSAMYFCASSEMGADTGELFFGEGSRLTVL.

This chain joins TRBV9 and TRBJ2-1; 7 bases fit TRBD1. Germline CDR1 reads SGDLS; CDR2 reads YYNGEE. Trimming at V came to 5 bases and at J to 6 bases, leaving 8 bases not matched to a gene. CDR3 size: 14 residues. This CDR3 is CASRKPGQFNEQFF. The CDR3 DNA follows: TGTGCCAGCAGAAAACCGGGACAGTTCAATGAGCAGTTCTTC.

The chain recombines TRBV19 with TRBJ2-3; 9 nucleotides align to TRBD2. J was trimmed by 2 bases and V by 2 bases; bases with no gene match: 8. This CDR3 contains 17 residues. CDR1 is LNHDA, CDR2 SQIVND, per germline (reference sequence). CDR3 region: CASSIILQRGATDTQYF. The CDR3 DNA sequence: TGTGCCAGTAGTATAATCCTCCAGCGGGGGGCCACAGATACGCAGTATTTT.

This clone was seen a few times. This chain uses TRBV5-1 with TRBJ2-2; TRBD1 matches at 8 bases. This CDR3 has 15 amino acids. With 1 base clipped from V and 6 bases from J, the junction kept 5 bases outside the gene matches. In germline, CDR1 is SGHRS, CDR2 YFSETQ. This CDR3 reads CASSLFPGQAGELFF. The CDR3 DNA sequence: TGCGCCAGCAGCTTGTTCCCGGGACAGGCCGGGGAGCTGTTTTTT. The variable domain in full, completed from reference TRBV5-1 and TRBJ2-2, reads KAGVTQTPRYLIKTRGQQVTLSCSPISGHRSVSWYQQTPGQGLQFLFEYFSETQRNKGNFPGRFSGRQFSNSRSEMNVSTLELGDSALYLCASSLFPGQAGELFFGEGSRLTVL.

J is TRBJ1-5 and V is TRBV3-1 (or the pseudogene TRBV3-2); TRBD1 matches at 11 bases. V was pared by 4 bases and J by 6 bases, with 2 bases of the junction left unmatched. The CDR3 contains 14 residues. Germline V gene lookup returns CDR1 LGHDT and CDR2 YNNKEL (reference sequence). This chain's CDR3 is CASSLGTGGQPQHF. The CDR3 DNA reads as TGTGCCAGCAGCCTCGGGACAGGGGGTCAGCCCCAGCATTTT.

Note on this clone: Other DNA sequences in this sample translate to the same CDR3. This chain's CDR3 is CASSRQGDSNQPQHF. CDR3 bases: TGTGCCAGCAGTCGACAGGGTGATAGCAATCAGCCCCAGCATTTT. The chain carries TRBV6-5 and TRBJ1-5, with 7 bases lining up with TRBD1. Germline trimming cut 5 bases from V and 0 bases from J; bases unmatched to any gene: 4. Germline values: CDR1 MNHEY, CDR2 SVGAGI. CDR3 length equals 15 residues.

As DNA, the CDR3 is TGTGCCAGCAGCTTGTTAGATCCCTACGAGCAGTACTTC. It is translated as CASSLLDPYEQYF. This rearrangement joins TRBV5-6 to TRBJ2-7; D is unclear. The CDR3 sequence is 13 residues long. Trimming cost V 1 base and J 2 bases, with 7 bases left between them. Germline CDR1 is SGHDT and CDR2 is YYEEEE.

The rearrangement uses TRBV10-3 and TRBJ2-3; TRBD1 matches at 8 bases. J was trimmed by 2 bases and V by 10 bases; bases with no gene match: 11. Germline V lookup: CDR1 ENHRY, CDR2 SYGVKD. The CDR3 runs 15 residues. CDR3 DNA sequence: TGTGCCACGGGGACAGGACCTCGGGCCACAGATACGCAGTATTTT. As protein: CATGTGPRATDTQYF.

This clone came up once. This chain links TRBV7-9 with TRBJ1-1; 7 nucleotides match TRBD1. The germline V gene encodes CDR1 SEHNR and CDR2 FQNEAQ (reference sequence). The CDR3 covers 13 residues. V lost 4 bases to trimming and J lost 6 bases; unmatched junction nucleotides: 5. The CDR3 nucleotides read TGTGCCAGCAGCTCCACAGGGGTCGCTGAAGCTTTCTTT. This encodes CASSSTGVAEAFF.

The chain has TRBV29-1 and TRBJ1-1; possibly TRBD1 for D (5 bases). V lost 5 bases, J lost 1 base, and 14 bases lay in between. CDR1 and CDR2 (germline): SQVTM, ANQGSEA. The CDR3 totals 14 residues. In nucleotides, the CDR3 is TGCAGCGTTCTTATTGGGGGGGGGAACACTGAAGCTTTCTTT. Translated: CSVLIGGGNTEAFF.

V gene TRBV3-1 (or the pseudogene TRBV3-2) combines with J gene TRBJ1-2; perhaps TRBD1 as D (5 bases). Trimming left V 0 bases short and J 5 bases short, with 10 bases between. The CDR3 totals 14 residues. CDR1 and CDR2 (germline): LGHDT, YNNKEL (reference sequence). CDR3: CASSQEWGGYGYTF. In DNA form, the CDR3 reads TGTGCCAGCAGCCAAGAATGGGGGGGTTATGGCTACACCTTC.

This chain joins TRBV7-9 and TRBJ1-2; D remains unclear. Trimming left V 1 base short and J 6 bases short, with 6 bases between. The CDR3 spans 12 residues. Germline V gene sequence: CDR1 SEHNR, CDR2 FQNEAQ (reference sequence). CDR3 coding DNA: TGTGCCAGCAGCTTAGGAGGGAATGGCTACACCTTC. Translated, it gives CASSLGGNGYTF.

V and J are TRBV6-5 and TRBJ1-5; D gene ambiguous. The V end was cut by 7 bases, the J end by 2 bases, with 9 bases between. Germline CDR1 MNHEY, CDR2 SVGAGI. The CDR3 is 13 residues long. Here the CDR3 reads CASTPTGNQPQHF. The CDR3 region has the DNA TGTGCCAGCACGCCTACAGGCAATCAGCCCCAGCATTTT.

Only a few counts were recorded for this clone. V is TRBV4-1 and J is TRBJ2-2; 9 bases are a match to TRBD2. Germline CDR1 MGHRA, CDR2 YSYEKL. The V gene end was trimmed by 1 base and the J gene end by 7 bases; junction bases not matched to a gene: 7. The CDR3 contains 16 residues. CDR3 protein: CASSQARRSGSGELFF. The CDR3 DNA follows: TGCGCCAGCAGCCAAGCTCGGCGTAGCGGGAGCGGGGAGCTGTTTTTT.